The clone carrying this T cell receptor beta chain was seen only once. The data were obtained in a study of blood T cell repertoires in COVID-19. In the authors' methods: Researchers report that nucleated cell counts were estimated from reference gene primer amplification. Here immunoSEQ multiplex PCR was the method, and the copy in TCRdb shows in-frame clones only, minus some. V and J calls and clone size are those listed in that table; D and trimming were worked out from the DNA. The table includes about 320,000 clones, 85% detected once. Someone with COVID-19 had been met by exposed participants within 2 weeks before study entry. This CDR3 region has 13 residues. Germline V CDR1 and CDR2: LGHDT, YNNKEL (reference sequence). V gave up 6 bases and J gave up 4 bases, with 13 bases separating them.

The sequencing sample was made of PBMCs or T cells enriched from blood (not recorded which). The chain carries TRBV3-1 (or the pseudogene TRBV3-2) and TRBJ2-7; D is possibly TRBD2 (6 bases). This receptor was obtained from a woman in her 30s who had been exposed to COVID-19. CDR3 sequence reads: CASSLDYRYEQYF. The CDR3, as DNA: TGTGCCAGCAGTCTGGACTATCGGTACGAGCAGTACTTC.